These T cell receptor beta chains were read from a single sample in a study of shared clonotypes between healthy human individuals. This table comes from immunoSEQ multiplex PCR, and its TCRdb copy is limited to in-frame clones, with some not included. The table shows some 600,000 clones, with 95% to 96% occurring only once. Sample: naive CD8+ T cells sorted from blood. These receptors were collected from a young woman in good health. The CDR3 runs from the conserved cysteine through the conserved F or W. The order of the fields is J gene, V gene, clone size, D gene, CDR3 DNA, CDR3 protein. A D gene is named only where the DNA matches it firmly. The size field is filled for only some rows; it gives once, few, many or a size class.

J: TRBJ1-4
V: TRBV19
size: NA
D: TRBD1
DNA: TGTGCCAGTAGTACTGACAGGGATAATGAAAAACTGTTTTTT
CDR3: CASSTDRDNEKLFF

J: TRBJ1-5
V: TRBV6-1
size: NA
D: NA
DNA: TGTGCCAGCAGTGATGATTATAGGGGTCCCCAGCATTTT
CDR3: CASSDDYRGPQHF

J: TRBJ1-1
V: TRBV7-9
size: NA
D: NA
DNA: TGTGCCAGCAGCTTAGCTCAGGGGAACACTGAAGCTTTCTTT
CDR3: CASSLAQGNTEAFF

J: TRBJ2-1
V: TRBV30
size: NA
D: TRBD2
DNA: TGTGCCTGGAGCACTAGCGGGAGTTATGAGCAGTTCTTC
CDR3: CAWSTSGSYEQFF

J: TRBJ2-5
V: TRBV5-4
size: once
D: TRBD1
DNA: TGTGCCAGCAGACCCTCCGGGACAGGGGAAGAGACCCAGTACTTC
CDR3: CASRPSGTGEETQYF

J: TRBJ2-1
V: TRBV2
size: NA
D: NA
DNA: TGTGCCAGCAGTGAAGCTGGTAGCGGCAATGAGCAGTTCTTC
CDR3: CASSEAGSGNEQFF

J: TRBJ2-6
V: TRBV19
size: NA
D: NA
DNA: TGTGCCAGTAGTATGGGGGGCTCTGGGGCCAACGTCCTGACTTTC
CDR3: CASSMGGSGANVLTF

J: TRBJ2-7
V: TRBV2
size: NA
D: NA
DNA: TGTGCCAGCGGGGATCCGGGACACCCATACGAGCAGTACTTC
CDR3: CASGDPGHPYEQYF

J: TRBJ2-5
V: TRBV7-9
size: NA
D: TRBD2
DNA: TGTGCCAGCAGCTCGCACTCCACGGGGGACTACGCCGTGGAGTACTTC
CDR3: CASSSHSTGDYAVEYF

J: TRBJ1-1
V: TRBV28
size: NA
D: NA
DNA: TGTGCCAGCAGTTTGCGGAGGGAAGCTTTCTTT
CDR3: CASSLRREAFF

J: TRBJ1-4
V: TRBV5-4
size: NA
D: NA
DNA: TGTGCCAGCAGCTTGTGGGGTTTTAATGAAAAACTGTTTTTT
CDR3: CASSLWGFNEKLFF

J: TRBJ1-1
V: TRBV9
size: NA
D: NA
DNA: TGTGCCAGCAGCGTAGAGGGGGGGACTGAAGCTTTCTTT
CDR3: CASSVEGGTEAFF

J: TRBJ1-1
V: TRBV6-6
size: NA
D: NA
DNA: TGTGCCAGCAGTTACCAGCAGAACACTGAAGCTTTCTTT
CDR3: CASSYQQNTEAFF

J: TRBJ2-7
V: TRBV6-1
size: once
D: NA
DNA: TGTGCCAGCAGTGAAACTAGTCTCCGTCATTCCTACGAGCAGTACTTC
CDR3: CASSETSLRHSYEQYF

J: TRBJ1-5
V: TRBV19
size: NA
D: NA
DNA: TGTGCCAGTAGTCCTTACACAGAAGGCAATCAGCCCCAGCATTTT
CDR3: CASSPYTEGNQPQHF

J: TRBJ2-1
V: TRBV6-5
size: NA
D: NA
DNA: TGTGCCAGCAGCCCGGACCCTTGGAATGAGCAGTTCTTC
CDR3: CASSPDPWNEQFF

J: TRBJ2-3
V: TRBV5-1
size: NA
D: NA
DNA: TGCGCCAGCAGCTTCCGGGAACCTAGCACAGATACGCAGTATTTT
CDR3: CASSFREPSTDTQYF

J: TRBJ2-7
V: TRBV30
size: NA
D: TRBD1
DNA: TGTGCCTGGAGTCTATCCAACAGGGGATCCTACGAGCAGTACTTC
CDR3: CAWSLSNRGSYEQYF

J: TRBJ2-1
V: TRBV19
size: NA
D: NA
DNA: TGTGCCAGTAGAACGGGGCTGATGAGCTCCTACAATGAGCAGTTCTTC
CDR3: CASRTGLMSSYNEQFF

J: TRBJ1-3
V: TRBV4-2
size: NA
D: TRBD1
DNA: TGTGCCAGCAGCCAAGAGCAGGGGGCGGGAGGAAACACCATATATTTT
CDR3: CASSQEQGAGGNTIYF

J: TRBJ1-1
V: TRBV6-5
size: NA
D: NA
DNA: TGTGCCAGCAGTTACTCAGTACTGGCGATGAACACTGAAGCTTTCTTT
CDR3: CASSYSVLAMNTEAFF

J: TRBJ2-7
V: TRBV5-6
size: NA
D: TRBD1
DNA: TGTGCCAGCAGCCTGGGACAGACAGCCTACGAGCAGTACTTC
CDR3: CASSLGQTAYEQYF

J: TRBJ2-7
V: TRBV2
size: once
D: TRBD1
DNA: TGTGCCAGCAGTGAAAACAGGGGTAGTCGATCCTACGAGCAGTACTTC
CDR3: CASSENRGSRSYEQYF

J: TRBJ1-5
V: TRBV6-1
size: NA
D: NA
DNA: TGTGCCAGCAGTGAAGATCAGGGGAGAAACAATCAGCCCCAGCATTTT
CDR3: CASSEDQGRNNQPQHF

J: TRBJ2-7
V: TRBV5-6
size: NA
D: TRBD1
DNA: TGTGCCAGCAGCCAAATAGACAGGGATACAATCTACGAGCAGTACTTC
CDR3: CASSQIDRDTIYEQYF

J: TRBJ2-1
V: TRBV19
size: NA
D: TRBD2
DNA: TGTGCCAGTGAAACTACTAGCGGGAGGGCCGTGGAGCAGTTCTTC
CDR3: CASETTSGRAVEQFF

J: TRBJ2-7
V: TRBV28
size: NA
D: NA
DNA: TGTGCCAGCATGGCTGAGTGGGACTACGAGCAGTACTTC
CDR3: CASMAEWDYEQYF

J: TRBJ2-7
V: TRBV15
size: NA
D: TRBD2
DNA: TGTGCCACCAGCAGAGTTCCTAGCGGGAGCCCCGGCGAGCAGTACTTC
CDR3: CATSRVPSGSPGEQYF

J: TRBJ2-3
V: TRBV2
size: NA
D: NA
DNA: TGTGCCAGCAGTGAGATTGGGACGTCTACAGATACGCAGTATTTT
CDR3: CASSEIGTSTDTQYF

J: TRBJ2-4
V: TRBV25-1
size: NA
D: TRBD2
DNA: TGTGCCAGCAGTGAGACTCTAGCGGGGAGGGCCAAAAACATTCAGTACTTC
CDR3: CASSETLAGRAKNIQYF

J: TRBJ2-2
V: TRBV2
size: once
D: TRBD2
DNA: TGTGCCAGCAGTGACAAACTAGCGGGATACACCGGGGAGCTGTTTTTT
CDR3: CASSDKLAGYTGELFF

J: TRBJ1-2
V: TRBV7-8
size: NA
D: TRBD1
DNA: TGTGCCAGCAGCTTAGCTCTAAGGATGGGACAGGGAGCTAACTATGGCTACACCTTC
CDR3: CASSLALRMGQGANYGYTF

J: TRBJ1-4
V: TRBV2
size: NA
D: TRBD1
DNA: TGTGCCAGCAGGGCCGGGACAGGGTCTGGTGAAAAACTGTTTTTT
CDR3: CASRAGTGSGEKLFF

J: TRBJ2-2
V: TRBV27
size: NA
D: TRBD2
DNA: TGTGCCAGCAGTGGCTCTCTGGGGGGGAGAGCCGGGGAGCTGTTTTTT
CDR3: CASSGSLGGRAGELFF

J: TRBJ1-1
V: TRBV6-4
size: NA
D: NA
DNA: TGTGCCAGCAAGGCCGGGGGGCCCGCTGGAGCTTTCTTT
CDR3: CASKAGGPAGAFF

J: TRBJ2-7
V: TRBV4-1
size: NA
D: TRBD2
DNA: TGCGCCAGCAGCCCACAACTAGCGGGGCTGGGAACCTACGAGCAGTACTTC
CDR3: CASSPQLAGLGTYEQYF

J: TRBJ1-5
V: TRBV27
size: NA
D: NA
DNA: TGTGCCAGCAGCTCTGGGAATCAGCCCCAGCATTTT
CDR3: CASSSGNQPQHF

J: TRBJ2-7
V: TRBV20-1
size: NA
D: NA
DNA: TGCAGTGCTAGGGTTTCCTACGAGCAGTACTTC
CDR3: CSARVSYEQYF

J: TRBJ1-3
V: TRBV29-1
size: NA
D: NA
DNA: TGCAGCGTTGGGGGCGAACAGGGTCCGTTAGACACCATATATTTT
CDR3: CSVGGEQGPLDTIYF

J: TRBJ2-5
V: TRBV4-1
size: NA
D: NA
DNA: TGCGCCAGCAGCCAACGGGTGACGGAGACCCAGTACTTC
CDR3: CASSQRVTETQYF

J: TRBJ2-1
V: TRBV28
size: once
D: TRBD2
DNA: TGTGCCAGCAGTTTAGGACTAGCGGGTTGGAATGAGCAGTTCTTC
CDR3: CASSLGLAGWNEQFF

J: TRBJ2-7
V: TRBV2
size: NA
D: NA
DNA: TGTGCCAGCAGTGAAGGGAGCTCCTACGAGCAGTACTTC
CDR3: CASSEGSSYEQYF

J: TRBJ1-4
V: TRBV14
size: NA
D: NA
DNA: TGTGCCAGCAGCCAATATCAGGGTGAAAAACTGTTTTTT
CDR3: CASSQYQGEKLFF

J: TRBJ1-1
V: TRBV19
size: NA
D: NA
DNA: TGTGCCAGTAGTACCCCCCGGGGGACTGAAGCTTTCTTT
CDR3: CASSTPRGTEAFF

J: TRBJ2-7
V: TRBV19
size: NA
D: TRBD1
DNA: TGTGCCAGTAGTGATTACAGGGGTACCTACGAGCAGTACTTC
CDR3: CASSDYRGTYEQYF

J: TRBJ2-1
V: TRBV7-6
size: NA
D: NA
DNA: TGTGCCAGCAGCTCCGAGGCCAGCCGGGATGAGCAGTTCTTC
CDR3: CASSSEASRDEQFF

J: TRBJ2-7
V: TRBV9
size: NA
D: NA
DNA: TGTGCCAGCAGCGGCAATGGCGGGAAACAGTACTTC
CDR3: CASSGNGGKQYF

J: TRBJ1-2
V: TRBV4-1
size: NA
D: TRBD1
DNA: TGCGCCAGCAGCCAATGGACAGGGGACTATGGCTACACCTTC
CDR3: CASSQWTGDYGYTF

J: TRBJ2-3
V: TRBV6-6
size: NA
D: NA
DNA: TGTGCCAGCACCCCGGGAGTACAAACAGATACGCAGTATTTT
CDR3: CASTPGVQTDTQYF

J: TRBJ1-3
V: TRBV7-8
size: once
D: NA
DNA: TGTGCCAGCAGCTTAGGAAGGGGGAACTCTGGAAACACCATATATTTT
CDR3: CASSLGRGNSGNTIYF

J: TRBJ2-7
V: TRBV15
size: NA
D: TRBD1
DNA: TGTGCCACCAGCAGAGATAACGACAGGGCCTCCTACGAGCAGTACTTC
CDR3: CATSRDNDRASYEQYF

J: TRBJ2-4
V: TRBV28
size: NA
D: NA
DNA: TGTGCCAGCAGTTTAGAGGGTTGGGACACCGCGAGTGACATTCAGTACTTC
CDR3: CASSLEGWDTASDIQYF

J: TRBJ1-1
V: TRBV30
size: NA
D: TRBD1
DNA: TGTGCCTGGGAGCCCAGGGGGCAGGGCACTGAAGCTTTCTTT
CDR3: CAWEPRGQGTEAFF

J: TRBJ2-7
V: TRBV7-8
size: NA
D: TRBD1
DNA: TGTGCCAGCAGCCATGGGACAGCATCCTACGAGCAGTACTTC
CDR3: CASSHGTASYEQYF

J: TRBJ2-1
V: TRBV10-2
size: NA
D: NA
DNA: TGCGCCAGCAGCGGCGGGGCTAGCGATGCGAATCAGCAGTTCTTC
CDR3: CASSGGASDANQQFF